This T cell receptor beta chain was sequenced for a study of blood T cell repertoires in COVID-19. For the study at large: Samples representing acute and convalescent COVID-19 were sourced from the United States, Italy and Spain.

V was pared by 5 bases and J by 5 bases, with 15 bases between. The CDR3 is 15 residues long. Germline CDR1 reads LNHDA; CDR2 reads SQIVND (reference sequence). Comment on this clone: Other DNA sequences from this sample encode an identical CDR3 as well.

Clones were read by immunoSEQ multiplex PCR, and TCRdb kept only the in-frame ones, dropping some. Of approximately 90,000 clones in the sample, roughly 82% are singletons; the top ten hold 0.95% to 1.5%. The rearrangement links TRBV19 to TRBJ2-2; D perhaps matches TRBD1 (7 bases). The TCR was taken from a woman at least 80 years old with acute or convalescent COVID-19. Sequenced sample: peripheral blood. The CDR3 DNA reads as TGTGCCAGTAGTCCTCCGACAGGGAGGACCGGGGAGCTGTTTTTT. This gives the protein CASSPPTGRTGELFF.